The rows below give T cell receptor beta chains drawn from one sample of a study of shared clonotypes between healthy human individuals. Sequenced by immunoSEQ multiplex PCR; TCRdb stores in-frame clones only, minus some. This repertoire shows 1 million to 1.2 million clones, 60% to 80% found once; its top ten account for roughly 0.83%. Sequences were obtained from memory CD4+ T cells from PBMCs. The source is a man between 18 and 35 years old in good health. Some clones in this sample may be carry-over from other donors' samples. Each CDR3 is given with its conserved first and last residue. D genes are given only for firm matches. Not all rows give a size; the values are once, few, many and, for expanded clones, a class.

J | size | V | D | CDR3 | DNA
TRBJ2-7 | NA | TRBV5-1 | NA | CASSSPLVGVYEQYF | TGCGCCAGCAGCAGCCCCCTTGTGGGAGTCTACGAGCAGTACTTC
TRBJ1-2 | many | TRBV18 | NA | CASSPGVQDGYTF | TGTGCCAGCTCACCCGGAGTACAGGATGGCTACACCTTC
TRBJ1-2 | once | TRBV6-1 | NA | CASSTVGGIYGYTF | TGTGCCAGCAGCACCGTTGGCGGGATCTATGGCTACACCTTC
TRBJ2-7 | NA | TRBV5-1 | TRBD1 | CARPSRGRDEQYF | TGCGCCAGGCCCTCCAGGGGGAGAGACGAGCAGTACTTC
TRBJ1-2 | NA | TRBV29-1 | TRBD1 | CSAGRGDGYTF | TGCAGCGCAGGCAGGGGGGACGGCTACACCTTC
TRBJ1-5 | NA | TRBV6-6 | NA | CASSYARRSSNQPQHF | TGTGCCAGCAGTTACGCCCGAAGGAGTAGCAATCAGCCCCAGCATTTT
TRBJ2-7 | once | TRBV5-6 | NA | CASSLLTGNEQYF | TGTGCCAGCAGCTTGTTAACAGGTAACGAGCAGTACTTC
TRBJ1-3 | NA | TRBV5-8 | NA | CASSLNMGLPSGNTIYF | TGTGCCAGCAGCTTGAATATGGGGCTCCCCTCTGGAAACACCATATATTTT
TRBJ1-2 | NA | TRBV27 | NA | CASSLKGFGYGYTF | TGTGCCAGCAGTTTAAAGGGGTTCGGCTATGGCTACACCTTC
TRBJ2-6 | NA | TRBV6-6 | NA | CASSYTGGPGANVLTF | TGTGCCAGCAGTTACACCGGGGGCCCTGGGGCCAACGTCCTGACTTTC
TRBJ1-1 | NA | TRBV18 | NA | CASSPSQNTEAFF | TGTGCCAGCTCACCTTCCCAGAACACTGAAGCTTTCTTT
TRBJ1-2 | once | TRBV19 | NA | CASSMTDRYGYTF | TGTGCCAGTAGTATGACAGACCGCTATGGCTACACCTTC
TRBJ1-1 | NA | TRBV7-3 | NA | CASSQDRNTEAFF | TGTGCCAGCAGCCAGGACAGGAACACTGAAGCTTTCTTT
TRBJ1-5 | few | TRBV19 | NA | CASSIGAYSNQPQHF | TGTGCCAGTAGTATCGGGGCTTATAGCAATCAGCCCCAGCATTTT
TRBJ1-1 | NA | TRBV6-6 | NA | CASSTNPNTEAFF | TGTGCCAGCAGCACTAACCCGAACACTGAAGCTTTCTTT
TRBJ1-5 | once | TRBV28 | TRBD1 | CASPGQGVNQPQHF | TGTGCCAGCCCGGGACAGGGGGTGAATCAGCCCCAGCATTTT
TRBJ1-1 | few | TRBV15 | NA | CATSRARLREAFF | TGTGCCACCAGCAGAGCCAGGCTCCGTGAAGCTTTCTTT
TRBJ2-1 | once | TRBV20-1 | NA | CSGGNSEQFF | TGCAGTGGGGGGAACAGTGAGCAGTTCTTC
TRBJ2-4 | NA | TRBV6-5 | TRBD2 | CASSGTSGGSIQYF | TGTGCCAGCAGCGGGACTAGCGGGGGAAGCATTCAGTACTTC
TRBJ2-5 | NA | TRBV18 | NA | CASSPQAQETQYF | TGTGCCAGCTCACCACAGGCGCAAGAGACCCAGTACTTC
TRBJ2-1 | NA | TRBV30 | TRBD2 | CACTGGYNEQFF | TGTGCCTGCACGGGGGGATACAATGAGCAGTTCTTC
TRBJ1-2 | NA | TRBV6-5 | NA | CASSYSGGGANYGYTF | TGTGCCAGCAGTTACAGTGGGGGGGGAGCTAACTATGGCTACACCTTC
TRBJ2-7 | NA | TRBV4-2 | TRBD2 | CASSQDRGRVDEQYF | TGTGCCAGCAGCCAAGATCGCGGGAGGGTTGACGAGCAGTACTTC
TRBJ2-7 | NA | TRBV6-1 | NA | CASTGGPNYEQYF | TGTGCCAGCACTGGGGGGCCCAACTACGAGCAGTACTTC